This entry describes one T cell receptor beta chain. Its antigen is currently unknown. This sample is drawn from a study of persistence of HIV-infected CD4 T cells. Looking at the study overall: Donors were ART-treated; their CMV- and Gag-responding CD4+ T cells were isolated. Median time on suppressive ART was 8 years. Multiple blood draws of up to about 180 mL, except a couple of donors with single leukapheresis.

CDR3 length: 14 amino acids. Trimming left V 5 bases short and J 8 bases short, with 17 bases between. The germline CDR1 and CDR2 sequences are SGHTA and FQGNSA. This was the immunoSEQ version 4 assay in survey mode. Measured with immunoSEQ multiplex PCR; TCRdb has only the in-frame clones, and not every one. The sample has about 40,000 clones; about four fifths are singletons. Study-wide findings and caveats: TCRbeta richness was lower in CMV- and Gag-responding cells than in anti-CD3/anti-CD28-responding cells.

Cells were stimulated with overlapping HIV-1 Gag 15-mer peptides. Memory cells lacking CD40L and CD69 with high CD45RO were sorted. V is TRBV7-2 and J is TRBJ2-3, with D perhaps TRBD1 (5 bases). The input for sequencing was CD4+ T cells sorted from PBMCs after roughly 19-hour stimulation, taken from a patient who received antiretroviral therapy. The TCR sequence derives from an adult man with HIV who was CMV-seropositive. This CDR3 reads CASSPAVQGGTQYF. The CDR3 bases are TGTGCCAGCAGCCCCGCCGTCCAGGGTGGTACGCAGTATTTT.